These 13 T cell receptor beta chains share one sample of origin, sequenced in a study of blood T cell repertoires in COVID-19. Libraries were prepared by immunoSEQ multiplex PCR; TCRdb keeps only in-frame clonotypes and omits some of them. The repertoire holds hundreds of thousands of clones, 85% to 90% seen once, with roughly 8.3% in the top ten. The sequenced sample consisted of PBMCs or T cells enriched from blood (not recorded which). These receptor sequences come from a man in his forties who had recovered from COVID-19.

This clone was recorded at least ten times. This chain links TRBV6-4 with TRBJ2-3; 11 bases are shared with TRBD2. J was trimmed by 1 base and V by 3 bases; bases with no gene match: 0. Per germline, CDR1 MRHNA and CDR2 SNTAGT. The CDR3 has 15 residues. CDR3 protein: CASSETSGGTDTQYF. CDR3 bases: TGTGCCAGCAGTGAGACTAGCGGGGGCACAGATACGCAGTATTTT.

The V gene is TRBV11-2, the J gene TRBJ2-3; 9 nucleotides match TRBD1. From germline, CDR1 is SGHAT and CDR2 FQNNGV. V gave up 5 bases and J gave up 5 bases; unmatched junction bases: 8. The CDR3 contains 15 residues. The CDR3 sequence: CASSNGRQGVDTQYF. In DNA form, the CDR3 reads TGTGCCAGCAGCAACGGTCGACAGGGGGTAGATACGCAGTATTTT.

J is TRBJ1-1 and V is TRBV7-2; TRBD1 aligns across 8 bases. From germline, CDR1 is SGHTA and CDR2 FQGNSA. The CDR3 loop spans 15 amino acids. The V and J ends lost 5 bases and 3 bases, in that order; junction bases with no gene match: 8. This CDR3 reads CASSPDNRGYTEAFF. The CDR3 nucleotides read TGTGCCAGCAGCCCGGACAACAGGGGGTACACTGAAGCTTTCTTT.

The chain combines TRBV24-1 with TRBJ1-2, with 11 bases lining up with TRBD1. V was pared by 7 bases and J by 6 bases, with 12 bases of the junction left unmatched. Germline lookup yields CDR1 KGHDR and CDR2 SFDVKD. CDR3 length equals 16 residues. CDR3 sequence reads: CATSNPSGTGGHGYTF. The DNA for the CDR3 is TGTGCCACCAGCAACCCCTCTGGGACAGGGGGTCATGGCTACACCTTC.

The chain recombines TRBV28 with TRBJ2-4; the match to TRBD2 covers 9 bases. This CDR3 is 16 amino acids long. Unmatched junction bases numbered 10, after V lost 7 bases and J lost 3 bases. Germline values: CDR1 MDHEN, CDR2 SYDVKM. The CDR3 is CASTHLAGVGKNIQYF. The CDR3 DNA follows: TGTGCCAGCACTCACTTAGCGGGAGTGGGCAAAAACATTCAGTACTTC. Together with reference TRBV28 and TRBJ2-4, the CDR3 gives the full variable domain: DVKVTQSSRYLVKRTGEKVFLECVQDMDHENMFWYRQDPGLGLRLIYFSYDVKMKEKGDIPEGYSVSREKKERFSLILESASTNQTSMYLCASTHLAGVGKNIQYFGAGTRLSVL.

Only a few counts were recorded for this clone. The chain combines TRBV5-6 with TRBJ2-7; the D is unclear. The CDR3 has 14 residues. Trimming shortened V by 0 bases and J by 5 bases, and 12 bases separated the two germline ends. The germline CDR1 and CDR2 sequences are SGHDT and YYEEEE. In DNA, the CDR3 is TGTGCCAGCAGCTTGGGACCTGCAAGCGACGAGCAGTACTTC. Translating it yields CASSLGPASDEQYF.

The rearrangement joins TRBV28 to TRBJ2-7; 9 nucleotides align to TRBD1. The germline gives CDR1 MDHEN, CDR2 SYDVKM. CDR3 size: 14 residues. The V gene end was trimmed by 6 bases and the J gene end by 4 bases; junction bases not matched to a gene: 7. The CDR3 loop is CASREQGARYEQYF. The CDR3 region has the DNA TGTGCCAGCAGAGAACAGGGGGCGCGGTACGAGCAGTACTTC.

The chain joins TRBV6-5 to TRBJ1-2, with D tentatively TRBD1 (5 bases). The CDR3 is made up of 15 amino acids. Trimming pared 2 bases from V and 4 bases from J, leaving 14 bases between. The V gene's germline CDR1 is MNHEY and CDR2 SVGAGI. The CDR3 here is CASSYQGKGLYGYTF. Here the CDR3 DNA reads TGTGCCAGCAGTTACCAGGGAAAAGGGCTCTATGGCTACACCTTC.

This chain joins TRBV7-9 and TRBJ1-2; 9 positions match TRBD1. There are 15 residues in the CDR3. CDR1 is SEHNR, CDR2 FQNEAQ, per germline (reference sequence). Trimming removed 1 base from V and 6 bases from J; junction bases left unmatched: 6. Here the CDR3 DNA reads TGTGCCAGCAGCTTAGTTCACGGGACAGGGAATGGCTACACCTTC. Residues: CASSLVHGTGNGYTF.

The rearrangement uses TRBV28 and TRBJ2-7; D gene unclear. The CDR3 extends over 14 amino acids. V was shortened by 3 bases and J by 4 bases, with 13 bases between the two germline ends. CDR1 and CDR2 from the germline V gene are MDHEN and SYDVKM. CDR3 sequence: CASSLFTAYYEQYF. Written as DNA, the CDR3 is TGTGCCAGCAGTTTGTTTACAGCTTATTACGAGCAGTACTTC.

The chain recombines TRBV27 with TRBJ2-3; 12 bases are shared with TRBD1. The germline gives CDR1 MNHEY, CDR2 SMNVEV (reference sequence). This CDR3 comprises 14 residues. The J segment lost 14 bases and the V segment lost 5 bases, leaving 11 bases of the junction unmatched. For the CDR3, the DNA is TGTGCCAGCAGTCCGGGGACAGGGGGCTTGTTTCGGTATTTT. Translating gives CASSPGTGGLFRYF.

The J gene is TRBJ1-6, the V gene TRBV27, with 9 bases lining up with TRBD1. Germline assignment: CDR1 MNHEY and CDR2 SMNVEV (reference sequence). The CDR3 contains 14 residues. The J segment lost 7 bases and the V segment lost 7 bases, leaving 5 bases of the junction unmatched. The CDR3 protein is CASKRTGENSPLHF. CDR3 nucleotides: TGTGCCAGCAAACGGACAGGGGAAAATTCACCCCTCCACTTT.

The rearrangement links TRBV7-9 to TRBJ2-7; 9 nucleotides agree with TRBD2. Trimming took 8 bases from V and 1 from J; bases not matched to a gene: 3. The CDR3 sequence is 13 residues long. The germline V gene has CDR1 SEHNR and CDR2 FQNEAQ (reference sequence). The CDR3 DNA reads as TGTGCCAGCCGGACTAGCGCTTCCTACGAGCAGTACTTC. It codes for CASRTSASYEQYF.